The 14 T cell receptor beta chains given below trace back to one sample, sequenced in a study of blood T cell repertoires in COVID-19. Sequenced by immunoSEQ multiplex PCR; TCRdb stores in-frame clones only, minus some. The profile shows 200,000 to 250,000 clones, approximately 83% of them singletons. The sequenced sample consisted of peripheral blood. Receptor source: a woman in her 30s with COVID-19, enrolled during active disease.

This chain connects TRBV28 to TRBJ2-1; TRBD1 matches 9 bases. V lost 10 bases to trimming and J lost 0 bases; unmatched junction nucleotides: 7. The CDR3 loop spans 15 amino acids. Germline V gene lookup returns CDR1 MDHEN and CDR2 SYDVKM. CDR3 residues: CATITGGPSYNEQFF. The CDR3 coding sequence is TGTGCCACTATCACAGGGGGCCCCTCCTACAATGAGCAGTTCTTC. Combining the CDR3 with reference TRBV28 and TRBJ2-1 gives the whole variable domain DVKVTQSSRYLVKRTGEKVFLECVQDMDHENMFWYRQDPGLGLRLIYFSYDVKMKEKGDIPEGYSVSREKKERFSLILESASTNQTSMYLCATITGGPSYNEQFFGPGTRLTVL.

The chain couples TRBV9 to TRBJ1-4; D perhaps matches TRBD1 (5 bases). Germline V gene lookup returns CDR1 SGDLS and CDR2 YYNGEE. The CDR3 length is 15 residues. The V gene lost 2 bases and the J gene lost 0 bases, with 8 bases spanning the gap. The CDR3: CASSVTATTNEKLFF. Written as DNA, the CDR3 is TGTGCCAGCAGCGTGACAGCAACAACTAATGAAAAACTGTTTTTT.

The V call is TRBV15, the J call TRBJ2-1; the match to TRBD2 covers 13 bases. V trimming: 1 base; J trimming: 6 bases; junction bases outside the gene matches: 0. The germline CDR1 and CDR2 sequences are LNHNV and YYDKDF (reference sequence). The CDR3 sequence is 15 residues long. The CDR3 sequence: CATSRGTSGSNEQFF. CDR3 sequence (DNA): TGTGCCACCAGCAGAGGGACTAGCGGGAGCAATGAGCAGTTCTTC.

The rearrangement links TRBV6-6 to TRBJ2-7; 11 nucleotides match TRBD1. Germline CDR1 reads MNHNY; CDR2 reads SVGAGI (reference sequence). The length of the CDR3 is 17 residues. The V segment lost 5 bases and the J segment 7 bases; nucleotides outside the gene matches: 16. CDR3 residues: CASSPPHGTGGPLEQYF. In DNA, the CDR3 is TGTGCCAGCAGTCCCCCCCACGGGACAGGGGGGCCGTTAGAGCAGTACTTC.

The chain combines TRBV7-2 with TRBJ2-6, with a tentative D call TRBD1 (7 bases). CDR3 size: 17 residues. Germline CDR1 and CDR2: SGHTA and FQGNSA. Trimming cost V 2 bases and J 2 bases, with 13 bases left between them. This CDR3 reads CASSLWGRGAGANVLTF. The CDR3 bases are TGTGCCAGCAGCTTATGGGGCAGGGGGGCTGGGGCCAACGTCCTGACTTTC.

The gene calls are TRBV10-3 and TRBJ1-6; 7 nucleotides match TRBD1. This CDR3 comprises 16 residues. V was clipped by 3 bases and J by 0 bases; unmatched bases: 2. The germline gives CDR1 ENHRY, CDR2 SYGVKD. This chain's CDR3 is CAISEQGSSYNSPLHF. The CDR3 DNA follows: TGTGCCATCAGTGAACAGGGGAGCTCCTATAATTCACCCCTCCACTTT.

The rearrangement links TRBV19 to TRBJ1-4; 8 nucleotides agree with TRBD1. Trimming took 6 bases from V and 8 from J; bases not matched to a gene: 11. Looked up from germline, CDR1 is LNHDA and CDR2 is SQIVND (reference sequence). The CDR3 extends over 15 amino acids. CDR3 sequence (DNA): TGTGCCAGTAGCAATAATCAGGGGGCGAGAGAAAAACTGTTTTTT. This codes for CASSNNQGAREKLFF.

V usage is TRBV9 and J usage is TRBJ2-5; 11 bases line up with TRBD2. CDR3 length equals 15 residues. CDR1 SGDLS and CDR2 YYNGEE come from the germline V gene. The ends lost 0 bases at V and 3 bases at J; junction bases unmatched: 1. The CDR3 here is CASSVETSGEETQYF. The CDR3 DNA is TGTGCCAGCAGCGTAGAGACTAGCGGGGAAGAGACCCAGTACTTC.

This chain joins TRBV19 and TRBJ1-2, with D possibly TRBD1 on 6 matching bases. CDR3 size: 14 residues. Trimming cost V 5 bases and J 6 bases, with 16 bases left between them. CDR1 LNHDA and CDR2 SQIVND come from the germline V gene (reference sequence). CDR3 DNA: TGTGCCAGTAGTCGACCACAGGGAAAAGATGGCTACACCTTC. Residues: CASSRPQGKDGYTF.

The chain carries TRBV20-1 and TRBJ1-2; maybe TRBD1 (5 bases). In germline, CDR1 is DFQATT, CDR2 SNEGSKA (reference sequence). The germline V and J ends were trimmed by 3 bases and 0 bases, with 20 bases remaining between them. This CDR3 is 17 amino acids long. CDR3 bases: TGCAGTGCTAGTAAGGGGCCAAAAGATTCGACTAACTATGGCTACACCTTC. It specifies CSASKGPKDSTNYGYTF.

V gene TRBV5-5 combines with J gene TRBJ1-4; the match to TRBD1 covers 10 bases. The CDR3 has 14 residues. Germline V CDR1 and CDR2: SGHKS, YYEKEE (reference sequence). The V gene end was trimmed by 2 bases and the J gene end by 7 bases; junction bases not matched to a gene: 2. CDR3 nucleotide sequence: TGTGCCAGCAGCTTAGACAGGGGGCGTGAAAAACTGTTTTTT. Translation: CASSLDRGREKLFF.

The chain employs TRBV2 and TRBJ1-5, with 8 nucleotides matching TRBD1. This CDR3 spans 13 amino acids. Germline CDR1 and CDR2: SNHLY and FYNNEI. Trimming cost V 6 bases and J 3 bases; bases outside gene matches: 1. CDR3 nucleotides: TGTGCCAGCAGGGGACAGGCCAATCAGCCCCAGCATTTT. It codes for CASRGQANQPQHF.

The chain carries TRBV20-1 and TRBJ2-5; 7 positions match TRBD1. The V gene's germline CDR1 is DFQATT and CDR2 SNEGSKA (reference sequence). The CDR3 runs to 14 residues. V was clipped by 3 bases and J by 2 bases; unmatched bases: 6. CDR3 amino acids: CSASPPGGQETQYF. CDR3 coding DNA: TGCAGTGCTAGTCCTCCAGGGGGACAAGAGACCCAGTACTTC.

The V gene is TRBV30, the J gene TRBJ2-5; 9 bases match TRBD1. The CDR3 has 15 residues. Trimming removed 4 bases from V and 4 bases from J; junction bases left unmatched: 10. The germline V gene has CDR1 GTSNPN and CDR2 SVGIG (reference sequence). The DNA of the CDR3 is TGTGCCTGGACCATTACGGACAGGGGCTTAGAGACCCAGTACTTC. Protein product: CAWTITDRGLETQYF.